This TCR beta chain was identified during a study of blood T cell repertoires in COVID-19. Study in general: Specimens from acute and convalescent COVID-19 originated in the United States, Italy and Spain. PBMCs, B-cell-depleted T cells, or T cells were the source of the cDNA or gDNA that made up the material.

Authors' data handling: How many nucleated cells were present was estimated from reference gene primer amplification. The method was immunoSEQ multiplex PCR; TCRdb's version includes in-frame clones alone and lacks a portion of them. The DNA was the basis for D and trimming; V, J and clone size are from that table. The profile shows about 46,000 clones, about 86% of them singletons. The sample comprised peripheral blood. This TCR was sampled from an elderly woman with acute or convalescent COVID-19.

This CDR3 reads CASSTRPEDRGGYSPLHF. The CDR3 DNA sequence: TGTGCCAGTAGTACCAGACCGGAGGACAGGGGTGGTTATTCACCCCTCCACTTT. The rearrangement links TRBV19 to TRBJ1-6, with 9 positions matching TRBD1. The CDR3 has 18 amino acids. V trimming: 4 bases; J trimming: 8 bases; junction bases outside the gene matches: 15. Germline-derived CDR1 and CDR2 are LNHDA and SQIVND (reference sequence).